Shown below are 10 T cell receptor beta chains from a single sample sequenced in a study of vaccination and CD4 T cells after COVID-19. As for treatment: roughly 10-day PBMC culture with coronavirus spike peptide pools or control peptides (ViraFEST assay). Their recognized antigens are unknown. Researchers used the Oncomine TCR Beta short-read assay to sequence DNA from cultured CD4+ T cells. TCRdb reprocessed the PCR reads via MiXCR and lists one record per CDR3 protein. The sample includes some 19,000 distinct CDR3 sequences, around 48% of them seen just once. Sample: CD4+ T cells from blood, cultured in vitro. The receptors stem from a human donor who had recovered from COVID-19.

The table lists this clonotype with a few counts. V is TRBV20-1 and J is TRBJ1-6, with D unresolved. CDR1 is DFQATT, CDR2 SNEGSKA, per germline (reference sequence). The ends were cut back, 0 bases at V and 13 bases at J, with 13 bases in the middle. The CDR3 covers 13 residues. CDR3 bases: TGCAGTGCTAGAGATGGACCCCAAGTCCCCCTCCACTTT. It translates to CSARDGPQVPLHF.

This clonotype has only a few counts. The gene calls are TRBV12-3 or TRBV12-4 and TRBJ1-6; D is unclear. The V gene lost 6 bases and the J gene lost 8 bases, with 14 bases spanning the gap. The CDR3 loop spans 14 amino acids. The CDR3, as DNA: TGTGCCAGCAGCCCCAACGGGGATTATTCACCCCTCCACTTT. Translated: CASSPNGDYSPLHF.

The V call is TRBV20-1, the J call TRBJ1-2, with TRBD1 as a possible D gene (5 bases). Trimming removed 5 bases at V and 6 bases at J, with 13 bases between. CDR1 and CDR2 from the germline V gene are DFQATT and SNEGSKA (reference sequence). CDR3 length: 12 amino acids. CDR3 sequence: CSAYGAGNGYTF. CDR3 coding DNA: TGCAGTGCTTATGGGGCAGGGAATGGCTACACCTTC.

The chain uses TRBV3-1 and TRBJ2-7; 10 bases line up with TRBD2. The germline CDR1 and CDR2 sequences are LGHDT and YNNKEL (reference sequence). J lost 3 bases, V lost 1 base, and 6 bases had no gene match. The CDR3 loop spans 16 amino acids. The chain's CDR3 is CASSQGASGRNYEQYF. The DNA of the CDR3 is TGTGCCAGCAGCCAAGGGGCTAGCGGGAGAAACTACGAGCAGTACTTC.

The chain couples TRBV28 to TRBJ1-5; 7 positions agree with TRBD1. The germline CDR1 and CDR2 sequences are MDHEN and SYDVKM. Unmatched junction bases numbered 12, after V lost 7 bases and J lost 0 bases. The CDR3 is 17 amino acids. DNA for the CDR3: TGTGCCAGCATTTTCGGCGGGACAGTCTATAGCAATCAGCCCCAGCATTTT. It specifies CASIFGGTVYSNQPQHF.

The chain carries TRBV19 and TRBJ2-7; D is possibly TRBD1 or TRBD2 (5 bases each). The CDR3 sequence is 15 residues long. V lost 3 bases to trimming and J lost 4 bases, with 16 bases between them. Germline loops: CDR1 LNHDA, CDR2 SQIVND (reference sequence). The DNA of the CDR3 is TGTGCCAGTAGTATCGGGGCAGAAGGGTTGTACGAGCAGTACTTC. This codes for CASSIGAEGLYEQYF.

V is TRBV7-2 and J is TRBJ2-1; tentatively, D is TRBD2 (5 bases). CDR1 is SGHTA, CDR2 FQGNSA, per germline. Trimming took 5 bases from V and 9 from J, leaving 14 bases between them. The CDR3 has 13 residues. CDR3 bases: TGTGCCAGCAGCCCAGGACTGCGCCGTGAGCAGTTCTTC. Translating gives CASSPGLRREQFF.

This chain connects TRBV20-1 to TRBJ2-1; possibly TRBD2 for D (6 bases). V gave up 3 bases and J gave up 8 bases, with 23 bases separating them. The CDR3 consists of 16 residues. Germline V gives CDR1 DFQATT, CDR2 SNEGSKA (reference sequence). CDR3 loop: CSASLAQGGVIYEQFF. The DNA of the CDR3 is TGCAGTGCTAGCCTTGCGCAGGGAGGTGTAATCTATGAGCAGTTCTTC.

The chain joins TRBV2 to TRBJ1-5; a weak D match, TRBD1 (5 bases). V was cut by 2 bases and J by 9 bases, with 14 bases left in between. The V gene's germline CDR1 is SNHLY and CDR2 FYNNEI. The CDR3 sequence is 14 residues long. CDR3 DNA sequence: TGTGCCAGCAGTGAAAACAGGCCCACGGGGCCCCAGCATTTT. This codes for CASSENRPTGPQHF.

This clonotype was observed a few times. For the CDR3, the DNA is TGTGCCAGCAGCTACGACAGGGAAGAGACCCAGTACTTC. Translation: CASSYDREETQYF. The chain links TRBV12-3 or TRBV12-4 to TRBJ2-5, with TRBD1 matching over 7 bases. This CDR3 is 13 amino acids long. V shed 6 bases and J 3 bases; nucleotides not matched to a gene: 4.